The sequence of this T cell receptor (beta chain) was determined in a study of blood T cells in healthy people across ages. Germline V gene data show CDR1 as LGHNA and CDR2 as YNFKEQ. The CDR3 length is 17 residues. The trim removed 0 bases at V and 6 bases at J, leaving 8 bases unmatched. This clonotype came up a few times. Combining a sample-barcoded 5' primer with a J-beta primer mix, a second PCR ran for about 7 to 11 cycles. Via MiXCR, TCRdb re-called the 5' RACE reads, giving one row per CDR3 protein. The sample yields about 970,000 distinct CDR3 sequences, roughly half seen once. This receptor was taken from a woman aged 55-69 years in good health. The V call is TRBV4-2, the J call TRBJ1-6; the match to TRBD1 covers 7 bases. The source material was blood. The CDR3 sequence is CASSQDFSDRPNSPLHF. The CDR3 nucleotides read TGTGCCAGCAGCCAAGATTTTTCGGACAGGCCTAATTCACCCCTCCACTTT.